The next 14 T cell receptor beta chains were all read from a single sample in a study of OX40 agonist ivuxolimab in advanced cancers. The table came from immunoSEQ multiplex PCR; TCRdb's copy has only in-frame clones and leaves some out. The table has tens of thousands of clones, more than 75% seen once; the top ten hold 15%. The sequencing used CD4+ or CD8+ T cells sorted from blood, collected in a trial of the OX40 agonist ivuxolimab. The receptor source for this set is an adult with an advanced solid tumor such as melanoma, head and neck, liver or kidney cancer.

In this sample, this clone turned up once. V and J are TRBV7-3 and TRBJ2-1; 11 nucleotides match TRBD2. The ends lost 6 bases at V and 0 bases at J; junction bases unmatched: 7. Germline CDR1 reads SGHTA; CDR2 reads FQGTGA. The CDR3 runs 17 residues. CDR3 sequence (DNA): TGTGCCAGCAGTCCGGGGACTAGCGGTCACTCCTACAATGAGCAGTTCTTC. Residues: CASSPGTSGHSYNEQFF.

The V and J genes are TRBV7-9 and TRBJ1-5; D possibly corresponds to TRBD1 (5 bases). CDR3 size: 15 residues. Germline CDR1 and CDR2: SEHNR and FQNEAQ (reference sequence). Trimming took off 5 bases at V and 1 base at J, with 12 bases between the two ends. The CDR3 is CASSPPGGSNQPQHF. The CDR3, as DNA: TGTGCCAGCAGCCCGCCGGGGGGGAGCAATCAGCCCCAGCATTTT.

The chain has TRBV9 and TRBJ1-2; D is possibly TRBD1 (6 bases). Trimming cost V 4 bases and J 6 bases, with 16 bases left between them. From germline, CDR1 is SGDLS and CDR2 YYNGEE. CDR3 length: 14 residues. The CDR3 nucleotides are TGTGCCAGCAGCCTATCTTGGAGGACAGATGGCTACACCTTC. Its translation: CASSLSWRTDGYTF.

The rearrangement uses TRBV7-6 and TRBJ1-3; weak D call: TRBD1 (5 bases). The CDR3 runs 15 residues. The V end lost 1 base, the J end lost 2 bases, and 9 bases lay between the germline ends. Germline values: CDR1 SGHVS, CDR2 FNYEAQ. CDR3: CASSLGPGTGNTIYF. As DNA, the CDR3 is TGTGCCAGCAGCTTAGGGCCAGGGACTGGAAACACCATATATTTT.

The chain employs TRBV2 and TRBJ1-2, with D unclear. V shed 7 bases and J shed 4 bases, with 19 bases lying between them. This CDR3 region has 15 residues. In germline, CDR1 is SNHLY, CDR2 FYNNEI. The DNA for the CDR3 is TGTGCCAGCACCGAGATATCATCTAGGAGCTATGGCTACACCTTC. It encodes CASTEISSRSYGYTF.

The CDR3 reads CASSQDSGTEAFF. CDR3 DNA: TGTGCCAGCAGCCAAGATTCCGGGACTGAAGCTTTCTTT. The genes are TRBV4-2 and TRBJ1-1; no clear D gene. The length of the CDR3 is 13 residues. In germline, CDR1 is LGHNA, CDR2 YNFKEQ. The V end lost 0 bases, the J end lost 5 bases, and 7 bases lay between the germline ends.

The CDR3 DNA reads TGTGCCAGCAGCTTGAGCGGGGAGCTGTTTTTT. Residues: CASSLSGELFF. V is TRBV5-4 and J is TRBJ2-2, with no clear D. The CDR3 has 11 amino acids. Trimming pared 1 base from V and 7 bases from J, leaving 2 bases between. Per germline, CDR1 SGHNT and CDR2 YYREEE (reference sequence).

The J gene is TRBJ1-2, the V gene TRBV5-4; D is unresolved. V dropped 6 bases and J dropped 8 bases, with 17 bases sitting between them. From germline, CDR1 is SGHNT and CDR2 YYREEE (reference sequence). This CDR3 has 13 amino acids. The CDR3 DNA sequence: TGTGCCAGCACCCCGGAGGTCGGGCACGGCTACACCTTC. Translating it yields CASTPEVGHGYTF. Full variable domain (outside the CDR3, taken from reference TRBV5-4 and TRBJ1-2): ETGVTQSPTHLIKTRGQQVTLRCSSQSGHNTVSWYQQALGQGPQFIFQYYREEENGRGNFPPRFSGLQFPNYSSELNVNALELDDSALYLCASTPEVGHGYTFGSGTRLTVV.

The chain employs TRBV27 and TRBJ2-7; D gene unclear. Germline V lookup: CDR1 MNHEY, CDR2 SMNVEV (reference sequence). Trimming pared 0 bases from V and 4 bases from J, leaving 7 bases between. The CDR3 extends over 13 amino acids. CDR3 in amino acids: CASSLSSRYEQYF. Written as DNA, the CDR3 is TGTGCCAGCAGTTTATCGAGTCGGTACGAGCAGTACTTC.

The chain links TRBV7-2 to TRBJ1-6, with 8 bases identical to TRBD1. Germline values: CDR1 SGHTA, CDR2 FQGNSA. V dropped 0 bases and J dropped 4; count of bases not matched to a gene: 5. The CDR3 contains 17 residues. The CDR3 nucleotides are TGTGCCAGCAGCTTAGCGTCAGGGGGCAGGTATAATTCACCCCTCCACTTT. Translation: CASSLASGGRYNSPLHF. Together with reference TRBV7-2 and TRBJ1-6, the CDR3 gives the full variable domain: GAGVSQSPSNKVTEKGKDVELRCDPISGHTALYWYRQSLGQGLEFLIYFQGNSAPDKSGLPSDRFSAERTGGSVSTLTIQRTQQEDSAVYLCASSLASGGRYNSPLHFGNGTRLTVT.

This clone came up once. The chain is built from TRBV6-5 and TRBJ1-1; D not certain. The V end was cut by 0 bases, the J end by 0 bases, with 5 bases between. This CDR3 contains 14 residues. Germline-derived CDR1 and CDR2 are MNHEY and SVGAGI. CDR3 nucleotide sequence: TGTGCCAGCAGTTACTCGACGGTGAACACTGAAGCTTTCTTT. Protein: CASSYSTVNTEAFF.

This chain links TRBV18 with TRBJ1-2, with 8 bases aligning to TRBD1. Germline V gene sequence: CDR1 KGHSH, CDR2 LQKENI. Losses at the gene ends were 0 bases for V and 8 bases for J; bases not matched to a gene: 11. The CDR3 has 16 amino acids. CDR3 region: CASSPPLDRGRGGYTF. In DNA form, the CDR3 reads TGTGCCAGCTCACCACCCCTCGACAGGGGCCGAGGGGGCTACACCTTC. Drawing the rest from reference TRBV18 and TRBJ1-2, the complete variable domain is NAGVMQNPRHLVRRRGQEARLRCSPMKGHSHVYWYRQLPEEGLKFMVYLQKENIIDESGMPKERFSAEFPKEGPSILRIQQVVRGDSAAYFCASSPPLDRGRGGYTFGSGTRLTVV.

This chain joins TRBV27 and TRBJ1-1, with 7 positions matching TRBD1. V lost 4 bases to trimming and J lost 4 bases; unmatched junction nucleotides: 6. The CDR3 consists of 14 residues. Per the germline V gene, CDR1 is MNHEY and CDR2 is SMNVEV (reference sequence). For the CDR3, the DNA is TGTGCCAGCAGTTCCCAAGACAGGGTCACTGAAGCTTTCTTT. This translates into CASSSQDRVTEAFF.

The V call is TRBV28, the J call TRBJ1-2, with a possible D match to TRBD1 (6 bases). CDR1 and CDR2 from the germline V gene are MDHEN and SYDVKM. Trimming removed 5 bases at V and 4 bases at J, with 8 bases between. This CDR3 spans 12 amino acids. The CDR3, as DNA: TGTGCCAGCAGTGCAGGGGCCTATGGCTACACCTTC. Translating it yields CASSAGAYGYTF.